These 8 T cell receptor beta chains were sequenced from one sample in a study of vaccination and CD4 T cells after COVID-19. One entry per CDR3 protein, called by TCRdb with MiXCR from the PCR reads. The table lists about 19,000 distinct CDR3 sequences, 60% of them singletons. The source was CD4+ T cells from blood, collected after SARS-CoV-2 vaccination. The receptor set was obtained from a human donor who had recovered from COVID-19.

This chain uses TRBV6-1 with TRBJ2-2, with 7 nucleotides matching TRBD2. CDR3 length equals 16 residues. Per germline, CDR1 MNHNS and CDR2 SASEGT. Losses at the gene ends were 6 bases for V and 4 bases for J; bases not matched to a gene: 11. The CDR3 region has the DNA TGTGCCAGCAGGATTACTAGCGCCCGGAGCACCGGGGAGCTGTTTTTT. It specifies CASRITSARSTGELFF.

This clonotype was observed a few times. The genes are TRBV6-2 or TRBV6-3 and TRBJ1-5, with 7 nucleotides matching TRBD1. The CDR3 loop spans 15 amino acids. Trimming cost V 4 bases and J 0 bases; bases outside gene matches: 3. Germline CDR1 and CDR2: MNHEY and SVGEGT. DNA of the CDR3: TGTGCCAGCAGTTGGGGGACAGATAGCAATCAGCCCCAGCATTTT. Translated, it gives CASSWGTDSNQPQHF.

The chain joins TRBV21-1 to TRBJ2-7; the tabulated D call, TRBD1, remains unverified against the DNA. TRBV21-1 represents a pseudogene. CDR3 length equals 18 residues. CDR3 protein: CASEKTIFRDRGYYEQYF. The CDR3 DNA follows: TGTGCCAGCGAGAAAACGATCTTCCGGGACAGGGGATACTACGAGCAGTACTTC.

This sequence joins TRBV6-1 and TRBJ2-7; weak D call: TRBD1 (6 bases). The length of the CDR3 is 14 residues. Between the trimmed V and J ends, which lost 2 bases and 7 bases, there was a span of 15 bases. In germline, CDR1 is MNHNS, CDR2 SASEGT. This chain's CDR3 is CASSETSGAGEQYF. CDR3 in DNA: TGTGCCAGCAGTGAAACGTCAGGGGCAGGGGAGCAGTACTTC.

The V and J genes are TRBV2 and TRBJ2-3, with D perhaps TRBD2 (5 bases). Germline V gives CDR1 SNHLY, CDR2 FYNNEI. The germline V and J ends were trimmed by 5 bases and 0 bases, with 9 bases remaining between them. This CDR3 comprises 14 residues. The DNA of the CDR3 is TGTGCCAGCAGTCAGCGGACTAGCACAGATACGCAGTATTTT. As protein: CASSQRTSTDTQYF.

The chain uses TRBV28 and TRBJ1-3; D gene uncertain. Deletions cut 6 bases from V and 4 bases from J, with 16 bases between. This CDR3 has 15 residues. CDR1 and CDR2 from the germline V gene are MDHEN and SYDVKM. The CDR3 nucleotides read TGTGCCAGCAGCTCGGGTGTTTCGGGGGGAAACACCATATATTTT. Amino acids: CASSSGVSGGNTIYF.

J is TRBJ1-5 and V is TRBV18, with no clear D. The CDR3 is 13 residues long. The germline V gene encodes CDR1 KGHSH and CDR2 LQKENI. Trimming removed 2 bases from V and 6 bases from J, with 8 bases in between. The CDR3 reads CASSPGVSQPQHF. CDR3 coding DNA: TGTGCCAGCTCACCAGGGGTTAGTCAGCCCCAGCATTTT. Combining the CDR3 with reference TRBV18 and TRBJ1-5 gives the whole variable domain NAGVMQNPRHLVRRRGQEARLRCSPMKGHSHVYWYRQLPEEGLKFMVYLQKENIIDESGMPKERFSAEFPKEGPSILRIQQVVRGDSAAYFCASSPGVSQPQHFGDGTRLSIL.

In this sample, this clonotype turned up a few times. J is TRBJ2-2 and V is TRBV7-2; tentatively, D is TRBD1 or TRBD2 (6 bases each). CDR3 length: 16 residues. V lost 7 bases to trimming and J lost 0 bases, with 15 bases between them. The germline gives CDR1 SGHTA, CDR2 FQGNSA. The CDR3: CASTPEGGSNTGELFF. The CDR3 region has the DNA TGTGCCAGCACTCCGGAGGGGGGCTCGAACACCGGGGAGCTGTTTTTT.